The text below deals with one TCR beta chain. The target antigen is unknown. Library preparation for TCR beta used quantitative 5'-RACE with molecular barcodes. TCRdb re-analysed the 5' RACE reads in MiXCR, keeping a single row per CDR3 protein. The sample contains hundreds of thousands of distinct CDR3 sequences, about 24% of which appear only once. Trimming pared 4 bases from V and 12 bases from J, leaving 15 bases between. In germline, CDR1 is KGHDR, CDR2 SFDVKD. The CDR3 consists of 13 residues. The data originate from a study of CD8 T cells in ankylosing spondylitis. General observations from the study: Disease-linked clones were found to be CD8+ and relatively rare in peripheral blood. Characteristic of ankylosing spondylitis blood, it appeared, was a TCR beta motif comprising several highly homologous variants.

The gene calls are TRBV24-1 and TRBJ2-1, with unresolved D. The TCR sequence derives from a male donor with ankylosing spondylitis. Input material: blood, either unsorted or a sorted T cell fraction (not recorded which). The CDR3 DNA is TGTGCCACCAGTGAGCCGTATAGAATTGGGCAGTTCTTC. This translates into CATSEPYRIGQFF.